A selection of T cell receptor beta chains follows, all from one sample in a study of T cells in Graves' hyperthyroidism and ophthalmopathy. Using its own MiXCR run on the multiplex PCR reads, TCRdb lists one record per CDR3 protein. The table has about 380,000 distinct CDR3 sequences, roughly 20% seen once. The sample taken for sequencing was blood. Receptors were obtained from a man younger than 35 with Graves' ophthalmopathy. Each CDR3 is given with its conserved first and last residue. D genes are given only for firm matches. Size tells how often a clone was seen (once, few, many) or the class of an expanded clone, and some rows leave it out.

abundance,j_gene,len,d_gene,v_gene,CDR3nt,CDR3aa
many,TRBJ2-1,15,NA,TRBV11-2,TGTGCCAGCAGCCTCCGGGACGGTTCCTACAATGAGCAGTTCTTC,CASSLRDGSYNEQFF
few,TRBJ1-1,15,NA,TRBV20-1,TGCAGTGCTAGAGATGCATTGACAGGGAACACTGAAGCTTTCTTT,CSARDALTGNTEAFF
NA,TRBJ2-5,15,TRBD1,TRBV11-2,TGTGCCAGCAGCTCCGGGACAGGGTTGGAAGAGACCCAGTACTTC,CASSSGTGLEETQYF
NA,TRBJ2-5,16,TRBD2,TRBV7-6,TGTGCCAGCAGCTTAGGTACTAGCGGCACGCGGGAGACCCAGTACTTC,CASSLGTSGTRETQYF
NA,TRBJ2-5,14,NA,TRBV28,TGTGCCAGCAGCCCAGACAGTTACCAAGAGACCCAGTACTTC,CASSPDSYQETQYF
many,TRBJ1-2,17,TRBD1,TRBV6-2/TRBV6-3,TGTGCCAGCAGCAAGACCGGACAGGGGGGAATCAACTATGGCTACACCTTC,CASSKTGQGGINYGYTF
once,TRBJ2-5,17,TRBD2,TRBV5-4,TGTGCCAGCAGCACGGGACTAGCGGGGGGTACTCAAGAGACCCAGTACTTC,CASSTGLAGGTQETQYF
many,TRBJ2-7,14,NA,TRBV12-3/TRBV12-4,TGTGCCAGCAGTCCCGGATGGACTTACTACGAGCAGTACTTC,CASSPGWTYYEQYF
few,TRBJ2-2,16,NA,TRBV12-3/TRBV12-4,TGTGCCAGCAGGGATTATAGCGTTGGGGGGCCCGGGGAGCTGTTTTTT,CASRDYSVGGPGELFF
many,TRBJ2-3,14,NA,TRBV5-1,TGCGCCAGCAGCTTCGAGGGTTACACAGATACGCAGTATTTT,CASSFEGYTDTQYF
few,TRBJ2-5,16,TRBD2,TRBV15,TGTGCCACCAGCAGAGACGGACTAGCGGGACAAGAGACCCAGTACTTC,CATSRDGLAGQETQYF
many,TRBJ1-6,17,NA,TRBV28,TGTGCCAGCAAGCTCCGGGACACACGCTCCTATAATTCACCCCTCCACTTT,CASKLRDTRSYNSPLHF
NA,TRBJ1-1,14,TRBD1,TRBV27,TGTGCCAGCAGTCCTCCCGGGCTGACAGGGACAGCTTTCTTT,CASSPPGLTGTAFF
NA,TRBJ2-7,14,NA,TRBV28,TGTGCCAGCAGTTTAGTGATGGTAACCTACGAGCAGTACTTC,CASSLVMVTYEQYF
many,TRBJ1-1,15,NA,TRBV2,TGTGCCAGCAGGGTTGAAGGCGGGATAGGCACTGAAGCTTTCTTT,CASRVEGGIGTEAFF
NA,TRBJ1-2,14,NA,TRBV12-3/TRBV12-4,TGTGCCAGCAGCTCCGGGGCGGGGAACTATGGCTACACCTTC,CASSSGAGNYGYTF
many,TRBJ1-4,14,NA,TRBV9,TGTGCCAGCAGCGTAACCCCAAGCCCGGAAAAACTGTTTTTT,CASSVTPSPEKLFF